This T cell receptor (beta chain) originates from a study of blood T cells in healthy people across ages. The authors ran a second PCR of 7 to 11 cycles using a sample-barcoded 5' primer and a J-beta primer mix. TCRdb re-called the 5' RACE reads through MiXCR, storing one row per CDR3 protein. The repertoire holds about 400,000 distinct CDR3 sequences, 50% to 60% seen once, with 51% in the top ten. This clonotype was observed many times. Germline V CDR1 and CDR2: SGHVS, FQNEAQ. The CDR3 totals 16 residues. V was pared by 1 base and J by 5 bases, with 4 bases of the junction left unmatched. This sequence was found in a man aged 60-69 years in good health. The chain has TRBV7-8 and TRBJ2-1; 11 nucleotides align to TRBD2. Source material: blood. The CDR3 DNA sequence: TGTGCCAGCAGCTTAGGCCTAGCGGGGGGAGACAATGAGCAGTTCTTC. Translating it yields CASSLGLAGGDNEQFF.